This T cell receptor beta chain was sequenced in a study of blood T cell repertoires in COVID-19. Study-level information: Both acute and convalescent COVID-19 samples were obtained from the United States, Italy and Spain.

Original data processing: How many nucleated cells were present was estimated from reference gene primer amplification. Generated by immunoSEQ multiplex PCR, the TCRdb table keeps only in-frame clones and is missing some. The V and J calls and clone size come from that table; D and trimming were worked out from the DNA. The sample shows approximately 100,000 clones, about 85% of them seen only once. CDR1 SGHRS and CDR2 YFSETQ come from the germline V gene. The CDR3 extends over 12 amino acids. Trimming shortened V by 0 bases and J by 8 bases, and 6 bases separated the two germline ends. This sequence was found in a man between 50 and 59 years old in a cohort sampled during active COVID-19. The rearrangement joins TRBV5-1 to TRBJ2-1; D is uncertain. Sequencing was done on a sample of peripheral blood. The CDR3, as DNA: TGCGCCAGCAGCTTGGGTCTCGATGAGCAGTTCTTC. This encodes CASSLGLDEQFF.